The table lists the clone carrying this T cell receptor beta chain with many counts. As for time point: newly diagnosed GD, antithyroid drugs for less than 3 months. Extracted PBMC RNA gave rise to the TCR library. Each of the patients was recruited from an endocrinology department situated in Xi'an, China. These data belong to a study of regulatory T cells in long-lasting Graves disease. CDR3-region Arm-PCR and iRepertoire HTBI primers produced the TCR beta libraries. TCRdb re-derived calls from the multiplex PCR reads in MiXCR, one entry per CDR3 protein. Of more than 300,000 distinct CDR3 sequences detected, 15% to 20% appear once; the ten largest clones hold 20% to 25%. CDR3 length: 14 amino acids. Germline assignment: CDR1 SNHLY and CDR2 FYNNEI. V lost 4 bases to trimming and J lost 5 bases; unmatched junction nucleotides: 5. These data were also filed under a second study, of T cells in Graves' hyperthyroidism and ophthalmopathy. As that report states: Median prediction lead before ophthalmopathy onset was about 6.3 months with the model.

Material: peripheral blood mononuclear cells (PBMCs), obtained at new diagnosis, from a patient treated with antithyroid drugs. The chain employs TRBV2 and TRBJ2-3; TRBD2 matches 8 bases. The receptor's source is a woman younger than 35 with Graves disease. The CDR3 region has the DNA TGTGCCAGCAGTGGGTCGGCGGGGGGAGATACGCAGTATTTT. Translating gives CASSGSAGGDTQYF.